These 6 T cell receptor beta chains share one sample of origin, sequenced in a study of T cells in tuberculosis. Repertoires were generated with immunoSEQ multiplex PCR, while TCRdb's copy carries only in-frame clones and drops some. Of roughly 30,000 clones listed, roughly nine tenths were seen once; the top ten hold 2% to 2.5%. The specimen was PBMCs. These receptors were collected from a donor aged 10-29 years with latent tuberculosis or without tuberculosis infection.

This clone appeared a single time. V is TRBV15 and J is TRBJ2-7; 11 nucleotides line up with TRBD1. In germline, CDR1 is LNHNV, CDR2 YYDKDF (reference sequence). The CDR3 totals 15 residues. Unmatched junction bases numbered 8, after V lost 7 bases and J lost 3 bases. As DNA, the CDR3 is TGTGCCACCAAAACCGGGACAGGGGGTTTCTACGAGCAGTACTTC. Translating gives CATKTGTGGFYEQYF.

The chain recombines TRBV29-1 with TRBJ2-3; 7 positions match TRBD2. Germline V gene lookup returns CDR1 SQVTM and CDR2 ANQGSEA. This CDR3 region has 14 residues. V was pared by 3 bases and J by 4 bases, with 7 bases of the junction left unmatched. CDR3 region: CSVDELRGADTQYF. The CDR3 bases are TGCAGCGTTGACGAGCTCCGGGGGGCAGATACGCAGTATTTT.

This chain links TRBV7-9 with TRBJ1-1, with D tentatively TRBD1 (6 bases). CDR1 is SEHNR and CDR2 is FQNEAQ in the germline V gene (reference sequence). This CDR3 has 12 residues. The germline V and J ends were trimmed by 9 bases and 1 base, with 9 bases remaining between them. CDR3 DNA: TGTGCCAGTGGACAGAAGAACACTGAAGCTTTCTTT. This codes for CASGQKNTEAFF. Filled out from reference TRBV7-9 and TRBJ1-1, the complete variable domain reads DTGVSQNPRHKITKRGQNVTFRCDPISEHNRLYWYRQTLGQGPEFLTYFQNEAQLEKSRLLSDRFSAERPKGSFSTLEIQRTEQGDSAMYLCASGQKNTEAFFGQGTRLTVV.

The V call is TRBV7-3, the J call TRBJ2-1; 7 bases map to TRBD2. There are 17 residues in the CDR3. The V segment lost 2 bases and the J segment 6 bases; nucleotides outside the gene matches: 13. Per germline, CDR1 SGHTA and CDR2 FQGTGA. In DNA, the CDR3 is TGTGCCAGCAGCTTATATATAGGGGAGGGATGGAGCAATGAGCAGTTCTTC. Its translation is CASSLYIGEGWSNEQFF.

This sequence joins TRBV29-1 and TRBJ2-1; TRBD2 matches 7 bases. Trimming cost V 3 bases and J 8 bases; bases outside gene matches: 10. Looked up from germline, CDR1 is SQVTM and CDR2 is ANQGSEA. The CDR3 length is 14 residues. Here the CDR3 DNA reads TGCAGCGTTGAGGGGGGGTCGTGGGGTGATGAGCAGTTCTTC. Protein: CSVEGGSWGDEQFF.

The rearrangement links TRBV18 to TRBJ2-1; tentative D call: TRBD2 (6 bases). CDR1 and CDR2 from the germline V gene are KGHSH and LQKENI. This CDR3 has 13 amino acids. V lost 3 bases and J lost 14, with 17 bases in between. CDR3 DNA: TGTGCCAGCTCACCTTACCTGGAGGGAATAGAGTTCTTC. Its translation is CASSPYLEGIEFF.